A selection of T cell receptor beta chains follows, all from one sample in a study of blood T cell repertoires in COVID-19. Measured with immunoSEQ multiplex PCR; TCRdb has only the in-frame clones, and not every one. Counted here are around 450,000 clones, 90% occurring once; the ten biggest clones make up 0.6% to 0.7%. The sequencing input was PBMCs or T cells enriched from blood (not recorded which). These receptors were obtained from a young man who had recovered from COVID-19. The CDR3 runs from the conserved cysteine through the conserved F or W. The order of the fields is J gene, D gene, clone size, V gene, CDR3 protein, CDR3 DNA. A D gene is named only where the DNA matches it firmly. The size of a clone is reported for some rows only, either as once, few or many, or as a class for expanded clones.

TRBJ2-7 | NA | NA | TRBV28 | CASSLMGSGGHYEQYF | TGTGCCAGCAGTTTAATGGGGTCGGGCGGACACTACGAGCAGTACTTC
TRBJ1-1 | TRBD1 | once | TRBV4-1 | CASSGTGPNTEAFF | TGCGCCAGCAGCGGGACAGGGCCAAACACTGAAGCTTTCTTT
TRBJ1-5 | NA | NA | TRBV7-9 | CASSSSGAGVQPQHF | TGTGCCAGCAGCTCGAGCGGGGCAGGGGTTCAGCCCCAGCATTTT
TRBJ2-7 | NA | NA | TRBV7-6 | CASSSKQGYEQYF | TGTGCCAGCAGCTCCAAACAGGGTTACGAGCAGTACTTC
TRBJ1-2 | NA | NA | TRBV20-1 | CSASPVMYGYTF | TGCAGTGCTAGTCCAGTGATGTATGGCTACACCTTC
TRBJ1-4 | NA | NA | TRBV13 | CASSLAGRRSIGNEKLFF | TGTGCCAGCAGCCTTGCAGGAAGGCGTTCGATTGGTAATGAAAAACTGTTTTTT
TRBJ1-2 | NA | NA | TRBV7-9 | CASSLDRRGGQDGYTF | TGTGCCAGCAGCTTAGACCGGCGGGGGGGCCAGGATGGCTACACCTTC
TRBJ2-3 | TRBD1 | NA | TRBV20-1 | CSASGTEQYF | TGCAGTGCTTCCGGGACAGAGCAGTATTTT
TRBJ2-2 | TRBD2 | NA | TRBV28 | CASSSSGTNTGELFF | TGTGCCAGCAGTTCTAGCGGGACGAACACCGGGGAGCTGTTTTTT
TRBJ1-3 | NA | once | TRBV7-2 | CASSLKQGKRLGNTIYF | TGTGCCAGCAGCTTAAAGCAGGGGAAACGGTTGGGAAACACCATATATTTT
TRBJ2-1 | NA | NA | TRBV6-5 | CASSRGSKAYNEQFF | TGTGCCAGCAGCCGAGGATCGAAAGCCTACAATGAGCAGTTCTTC
TRBJ1-2 | NA | NA | TRBV12-3/TRBV12-4 | CASSLAPGDGYTF | TGTGCCAGCAGTTTAGCGCCAGGGGATGGCTACACCTTC
TRBJ1-2 | TRBD1 | NA | TRBV30 | CAWSVWTGGGVGGYTF | TGTGCCTGGAGTGTATGGACAGGGGGCGGGGTTGGAGGCTACACCTTC
TRBJ1-5 | NA | NA | TRBV14 | CASSHRGNQPQHF | TGTGCCAGCAGCCATAGGGGGAATCAGCCCCAGCATTTT
TRBJ2-3 | NA | once | TRBV19 | CASSTPLYGSSTDTQYF | TGTGCCAGTAGTACCCCCCTATACGGTTCTAGCACAGATACGCAGTATTTT
TRBJ2-5 | TRBD1 | NA | TRBV6-5 | CASSLRDRSWETQYF | TGTGCCAGCAGTCTCCGGGACAGGTCCTGGGAGACCCAGTACTTC
TRBJ2-7 | NA | NA | TRBV9 | CASSVLAGSDEQYF | TGTGCCAGCAGCGTTTTGGCAGGGTCCGACGAGCAGTACTTC
TRBJ1-6 | NA | NA | TRBV11-2 | CAVQGNSYNSPLHF | TGCGCGGTACAGGGAAACTCCTATAATTCACCCCTCCACTTT
TRBJ1-1 | NA | few | TRBV18 | CASSATENTEAFF | TGTGCCAGCTCAGCGACAGAGAACACTGAAGCTTTCTTT
TRBJ2-2 | TRBD2 | once | TRBV5-1 | CASSGSGTSVTGELFF | TGCGCCAGCAGCGGATCCGGGACTAGTGTTACCGGGGAGCTGTTTTTT
TRBJ2-1 | TRBD1 | once | TRBV2 | CASSADRGSYNEQFF | TGTGCCAGCAGTGCAGACAGGGGCTCCTACAATGAGCAGTTCTTC
TRBJ1-6 | NA | NA | TRBV11-2 | CASSQVKTARRSYNSPLHF | TGTGCCAGCAGCCAAGTTAAGACGGCCAGGAGGTCCTATAATTCACCCCTCCACTTT
TRBJ2-1 | NA | NA | TRBV11-2 | CASSLGLGLNEQFF | TGTGCCAGCAGCTTAGGACTAGGTCTCAATGAGCAGTTCTTC
TRBJ2-7 | TRBD1 | NA | TRBV7-9 | CASSPPRDRLYEQYF | TGTGCCAGCAGCCCACCCCGGGACAGACTTTACGAGCAGTACTTC
TRBJ2-5 | TRBD2 | NA | TRBV7-9 | CASTGRGGEETQYF | TGTGCCAGCACCGGTCGGGGGGGTGAAGAGACCCAGTACTTC
TRBJ1-1 | TRBD1 | NA | TRBV11-3 | CASSTRQGPNTEAFF | TGTGCCAGCAGCACTAGACAGGGACCGAACACTGAAGCTTTCTTT
TRBJ1-3 | NA | NA | TRBV7-2 | CASSPRASGSGNTIYF | TGTGCCAGCAGCCCACGGGCCAGCGGGTCTGGAAACACCATATATTTT
TRBJ1-6 | NA | NA | TRBV19 | CASSIVGLDSPLHF | TGTGCCAGTAGTATAGTGGGCCTCGATTCACCCCTCCACTTT